The 9 T cell receptor gamma chains in this list originate from one sample, sequenced in a study of human gamma delta and Vdelta1 T cells. TCRdb re-called clones from the PCR reads using CATT. Seen here are almost 9,000 gamma-chain clones, around 50% observed once, and the top ten hold under 3%. These receptors lack a known antigen. Sequencing was carried out using Vdelta1 gamma-delta T cells from blood grown in culture (DOT cells). The source of these receptors is a human donor in good health.

The V call is TRGV3, the J call TRGJ1 or TRGJ2. The V segment lost 0 bases and the J segment 5 bases; nucleotides outside the gene matches: 13. This CDR3 has 16 residues. The germline CDR1 and CDR2 sequences are VTNTFY and YDVSTARD (reference sequence). CDR3 sequence: CATWDRPRFLDYKKLF. CDR3 DNA: TGTGCCACCTGGGACAGGCCCCGTTTTTTGGATTATAAGAAACTCTTT.

The genes are TRGV9 and TRGJ1 or TRGJ2. This CDR3 is 18 amino acids long. V gave up 3 bases and J gave up 3 bases; unmatched junction bases: 20. The germline V gene has CDR1 GITISATS and CDR2 ISYDGTV (reference sequence). The CDR3 DNA sequence: TGTGCCTTGTGGGAGTTCACTCCCTTCTTTTCTCGTTATTATAAGAAACTCTTT. It translates to CALWEFTPFFSRYYKKLF.

The table lists this clone with a few counts. The chain employs TRGV10 and TRGJP1. TRGV10 is filed as an ORF, its function uncertain. Germline trimming cut 8 bases from V and 5 bases from J; bases unmatched to any gene: 9. The CDR3 is 14 amino acids. The CDR3 sequence: CAAWDSTTGWFKIF. CDR3 nucleotides: TGTGCTGCGTGGGATTCCACGACTGGTTGGTTCAAGATATTT.

The J gene is TRGJ1 or TRGJ2, the V gene TRGV5P. TRGV5P is a pseudogene. There are 12 residues in the CDR3. For the CDR3, the DNA is TGTGCCACCTGGCCCACTTATTATAAGAACCTCTTT. Protein: CATWPTYYKNLF.

The chain is built from TRGV9 and TRGJ1 or TRGJ2. The CDR3 loop spans 10 amino acids. In germline, CDR1 is GITISATS, CDR2 ISYDGTV (reference sequence). CDR3 protein: CAVDYYKKLF. The CDR3 nucleotides read TGTGCTGTAGATTATTATAAGAAACTCTTT.

This clone ranks as medium-sized. The rearrangement links TRGV4 to TRGJ1 or TRGJ2. Germline V CDR1 and CDR2: EGSTGY, YDSYTSSV. Trimming cost V 3 bases and J 3 bases; bases outside gene matches: 2. CDR3 size: 12 residues. CDR3 DNA: TGTGCCACCTGGGATCCTTATTATAAGAAACTCTTT. Its protein is CATWDPYYKKLF.

This chain joins TRGV2 and TRGJ1 or TRGJ2. With 9 bases clipped from V and 8 bases from J, the junction kept 10 bases outside the gene matches. The CDR3 runs 11 residues. Germline lookup yields CDR1 EGSNGY and CDR2 YDSYNSKV. CDR3 sequence: CATRYRDKKLF. In DNA, the CDR3 is TGTGCCACCCGCTATAGGGATAAGAAACTCTTT.

Details on this clone: With a much larger clone just one base away, this may be a read error. The chain combines TRGV8 with TRGJ1 or TRGJ2. CDR1 is VENAVY, CDR2 YDSYNSRV, per germline. This CDR3 has 11 residues. V was clipped by 3 bases and J by 6 bases; unmatched bases: 2. CDR3 loop: CATWDAYKKLF. The CDR3 nucleotides are TGTGCCACCTGGGATGCTTATAAGAAACTCTTT.

This clone occurred a few times. This rearrangement joins TRGV4 to TRGJP2. The CDR3 is 13 amino acids. Trimming cost V 5 bases and J 3 bases; bases outside gene matches: 3. Germline V gene lookup returns CDR1 EGSTGY and CDR2 YDSYTSSV. The CDR3 is CATWGGSDWIKTF. In DNA, the CDR3 is TGTGCCACCTGGGGGGGTAGTGATTGGATCAAGACGTTT.